These 22 T cell receptor beta chains came from one sample sequenced in a study of OX40 agonist ivuxolimab in advanced cancers. The protocol was immunoSEQ multiplex PCR, while the TCRdb copy is restricted to in-frame clones and leaves out a portion. The sample contains about 50,000 clones, 88% of which appear only once. This sample comprised CD4+ or CD8+ T cells sorted from blood, obtained in a trial of the OX40 agonist ivuxolimab. Receptors were obtained from an adult with an advanced solid tumor such as melanoma, head and neck, liver or kidney cancer.

V and J are TRBV5-4 and TRBJ2-2; 7 nucleotides align to TRBD2. Looked up from germline, CDR1 is SGHNT and CDR2 is YYREEE (reference sequence). V lost 2 bases and J lost 3; bases outside the gene matches: 4. CDR3 length: 15 amino acids. CDR3 sequence: CASSFGGRDTGELFF. DNA of the CDR3: TGTGCCAGCAGCTTCGGCGGGAGAGACACCGGGGAGCTGTTTTTT.

This chain joins TRBV19 and TRBJ2-1; D uncertain. V was cut by 3 bases and J by 9 bases, with 9 bases left in between. This CDR3 comprises 12 residues. Germline loops: CDR1 LNHDA, CDR2 SQIVND (reference sequence). CDR3 DNA: TGTGCCAGTAGTATTCTCGGGCTTGAGCAGTTCTTC. Its protein product is CASSILGLEQFF. Complete variable domain (other parts from reference TRBV19 and TRBJ2-1): DGGITQSPKYLFRKEGQNVTLSCEQNLNHDAMYWYRQDPGQGLRLIYYSQIVNDFQKGDIAEGYSVSREKKESFPLTVTSAQKNPTAFYLCASSILGLEQFFGPGTRLTVL.

This clone was recorded only once. The V call is TRBV28, the J call TRBJ2-7; 9 bases match TRBD2. The V and J ends lost 6 bases and 2 bases, in that order; junction bases with no gene match: 8. The CDR3 has 15 amino acids. CDR1 is MDHEN and CDR2 is SYDVKM in the germline V gene. CDR3 loop: CASSSTSGYTYEQYF. DNA of the CDR3: TGTGCCAGCAGCTCCACTAGCGGGTACACCTACGAGCAGTACTTC.

This clone is termed medium-sized (0.01 to 0.1%). The chain links TRBV19 to TRBJ1-5; 8 bases are a match to TRBD1. V lost 6 bases, J lost 4 bases, and 11 bases stayed unmatched. The CDR3 sequence is 16 residues long. Germline V lookup: CDR1 LNHDA, CDR2 SQIVND (reference sequence). The CDR3 here is CASSVPGGARNQPQHF. For the CDR3, the DNA is TGTGCCAGTAGCGTCCCAGGGGGCGCGAGGAATCAGCCCCAGCATTTT.

This clone was detected once. The J gene is TRBJ1-1, the V gene TRBV5-6, with 7 bases aligning to TRBD1. This CDR3 region has 14 residues. Germline V gene sequence: CDR1 SGHDT, CDR2 YYEEEE. J lost 0 bases, V lost 4 bases, and 3 bases had no gene match. The CDR3 nucleotides read TGTGCCAGCAGCACCGGGACAGTGAACACTGAAGCTTTCTTT. Its translation is CASSTGTVNTEAFF.

Only one count was recorded for this clone. The chain couples TRBV11-2 to TRBJ2-1; TRBD2 matches 11 bases. Looked up from germline, CDR1 is SGHAT and CDR2 is FQNNGV. This CDR3 comprises 17 residues. The ends lost 4 bases at V and 5 bases at J; junction bases unmatched: 10. This CDR3 reads CASSSISGRASDNEQFF. The CDR3 DNA reads TGTGCCAGCAGCTCGATTAGCGGGAGGGCCTCTGACAATGAGCAGTTCTTC.

V usage is TRBV7-9 and J usage is TRBJ2-1, with 9 bases identical to TRBD2. The trim removed 1 base at V and 3 bases at J, leaving 4 bases unmatched. Per germline, CDR1 SEHNR and CDR2 FQNEAQ (reference sequence). CDR3 length equals 16 residues. The CDR3, as DNA: TGTGCCAGCAGCTTAGGCCTAGCGGGAAACTACAATGAGCAGTTCTTC. It encodes CASSLGLAGNYNEQFF.

The chain is built from TRBV28 and TRBJ2-1, with a possible D match to TRBD1 (6 bases). Germline V gene lookup returns CDR1 MDHEN and CDR2 SYDVKM. Trimming stripped 6 bases from V and 6 bases from J, with 21 bases between. This CDR3 is built from 16 residues. CDR3 sequence: CASRPQKGVQGNEQFF. The CDR3 region has the DNA TGTGCCAGCAGGCCTCAAAAGGGGGTACAAGGCAATGAGCAGTTCTTC.

The chain couples TRBV6-5 to TRBJ1-5, with D possibly being TRBD1 (5 bases). The CDR3 sequence is 14 residues long. The germline V and J ends were trimmed by 0 bases and 5 bases, with 8 bases remaining between them. Germline values: CDR1 MNHEY, CDR2 SVGAGI. In DNA, the CDR3 is TGTGCCAGCAGTTACTCGGGACGGGATCAGCCCCAGCATTTT. Translated, it gives CASSYSGRDQPQHF.

CDR3 nucleotide sequence: TGTGCCAGCAGCTTAGGGGCTAGCGGGGGTGAGACCCAGTACTTC. This sequence encodes CASSLGASGGETQYF. The chain couples TRBV11-2 to TRBJ2-5, with 10 bases lining up with TRBD2. Trimming removed 1 base from V and 5 bases from J; junction bases left unmatched: 4. CDR3 length: 15 amino acids. The germline V gene encodes CDR1 SGHAT and CDR2 FQNNGV. Based on the CDR3 plus reference TRBV11-2 and TRBJ2-5, the full variable domain is EAGVAQSPRYKIIEKRQSVAFWCNPISGHATLYWYQQILGQGPKLLIQFQNNGVVDDSQLPKDRFSAERLKGVDSTLKIQPAKLEDSAVYLCASSLGASGGETQYFGPGTRLLVL.

This chain links TRBV5-1 with TRBJ2-1, with 13 bases that match TRBD2. The CDR3 has 14 residues. V lost 4 bases to trimming and J lost 9 bases; unmatched junction nucleotides: 4. From germline, CDR1 is SGHRS and CDR2 YFSETQ. CDR3 sequence (DNA): TGCGCCAGCAGCCTCGGGACTAGCGGGGTTGAGCAGTTCTTC. It translates to CASSLGTSGVEQFF.

This sequence joins TRBV5-1 and TRBJ1-6; possible D gene TRBD1, 6 bases. The V end was cut by 4 bases, the J end by 6 bases, with 17 bases between. Germline V gene data show CDR1 as SGHRS and CDR2 as YFSETQ. The CDR3 covers 16 residues. This CDR3 is CASSVGQLLRNSPLHF. CDR3 nucleotide sequence: TGCGCCAGCAGCGTCGGACAGTTATTGCGTAATTCACCCCTCCACTTT.

The chain has TRBV19 and TRBJ2-5; D unclear. This CDR3 has 16 residues. Germline V gene sequence: CDR1 LNHDA, CDR2 SQIVND (reference sequence). Trimming took off 2 bases at V and 4 bases at J, with 17 bases between the two ends. The CDR3 protein is CASSISPVGPVETQYF. In DNA form, the CDR3 reads TGTGCCAGTAGTATATCCCCCGTCGGTCCGGTAGAGACCCAGTACTTC.

The CDR3 sequence is CASSGGLVAINTDTQYF. In DNA form, the CDR3 reads TGCGCCAGCAGCGGGGGACTAGTCGCGATTAACACAGATACGCAGTATTTT. J is TRBJ2-3 and V is TRBV5-1; 8 bases fit TRBD2. Germline V lookup: CDR1 SGHRS, CDR2 YFSETQ. This CDR3 region has 17 residues. J gave up 2 bases and V 4 bases, and 12 bases lay outside the gene matches.

This chain joins TRBV2 and TRBJ2-3; 8 bases map to TRBD1. V shed 3 bases and J 1 base; nucleotides not matched to a gene: 3. The CDR3 runs 15 residues. Germline CDR1 reads SNHLY; CDR2 reads FYNNEI. The CDR3 here is CASSDSGGGTDTQYF. The CDR3 nucleotides read TGTGCCAGCAGTGATTCAGGGGGCGGCACAGATACGCAGTATTTT.

The chain uses TRBV5-5 and TRBJ1-4; TRBD1 matches 9 bases. Germline loops: CDR1 SGHKS, CDR2 YYEKEE (reference sequence). There are 17 residues in the CDR3. Trimming at V came to 1 base and at J to 8 bases, leaving 12 bases not matched to a gene. CDR3 region: CASSLRTGESIEEKLFF. The CDR3 region has the DNA TGTGCCAGCAGCTTGAGGACAGGGGAGAGTATAGAAGAAAAACTGTTTTTT.

The J gene is TRBJ1-1, the V gene TRBV18; possible D gene TRBD1, 6 bases. Germline V CDR1 and CDR2: KGHSH, LQKENI. The CDR3 runs 18 residues. V was cut by 6 bases and J by 1 base, with 24 bases left in between. The CDR3 coding sequence is TGTGCCAGCTCCCGCTTCTCGCCACAGGGATCGGGGAACACTGAAGCTTTCTTT. It encodes CASSRFSPQGSGNTEAFF.

The rearrangement uses TRBV6-4 and TRBJ1-5, with D unclear. The V end was cut by 4 bases, the J end by 4 bases, with 8 bases between. Per germline, CDR1 MRHNA and CDR2 SNTAGT. CDR3 length equals 13 residues. The CDR3 region is CASSVDVNQPQHF. The DNA for the CDR3 is TGTGCCAGCAGTGTAGACGTGAATCAGCCCCAGCATTTT.

This chain joins TRBV6-1 and TRBJ1-5; 9 bases agree with TRBD1. Per the germline V gene, CDR1 is MNHNS and CDR2 is SASEGT. CDR3 size: 15 residues. V lost 6 bases to trimming and J lost 6 bases; unmatched junction nucleotides: 9. CDR3 sequence (DNA): TGTGCCAGCAGCCTGGACAGGGGAGACACTCAGCCCCAGCATTTT. It codes for CASSLDRGDTQPQHF.

In this sample, this clone turned up once. This CDR3 reads CASSSEGQGISEKLFF. CDR3 nucleotides: TGTGCCAGCAGCTCCGAGGGACAGGGGATATCGGAAAAACTGTTTTTT. The chain carries TRBV7-6 and TRBJ1-4; 10 nucleotides agree with TRBD1. Germline V lookup: CDR1 SGHVS, CDR2 FNYEAQ. This CDR3 has 16 residues. V lost 4 bases to trimming and J lost 8 bases; unmatched junction nucleotides: 10.

This clone was detected only a few times. The chain employs TRBV28 and TRBJ1-5; D gene uncertain. V dropped 6 bases and J dropped 2 bases, with 8 bases sitting between them. The CDR3 totals 13 residues. Germline assignment: CDR1 MDHEN and CDR2 SYDVKM. The CDR3 DNA reads as TGTGCCAGCAGCATGTCGGGCAATCAGCCCCAGCATTTT. Encoded protein: CASSMSGNQPQHF.

This clone was seen just once. The chain couples TRBV29-1 to TRBJ2-3, with 16 bases aligning to TRBD2. The trim removed 7 bases at V and 4 bases at J, leaving 8 bases unmatched. CDR1 is SQVTM and CDR2 is ANQGSEA in the germline V gene. The CDR3 has 16 amino acids. This CDR3 is CSAPPGTSGRADTQYF. For the CDR3, the DNA is TGCAGCGCTCCGCCTGGGACTAGCGGGAGGGCAGATACGCAGTATTTT.